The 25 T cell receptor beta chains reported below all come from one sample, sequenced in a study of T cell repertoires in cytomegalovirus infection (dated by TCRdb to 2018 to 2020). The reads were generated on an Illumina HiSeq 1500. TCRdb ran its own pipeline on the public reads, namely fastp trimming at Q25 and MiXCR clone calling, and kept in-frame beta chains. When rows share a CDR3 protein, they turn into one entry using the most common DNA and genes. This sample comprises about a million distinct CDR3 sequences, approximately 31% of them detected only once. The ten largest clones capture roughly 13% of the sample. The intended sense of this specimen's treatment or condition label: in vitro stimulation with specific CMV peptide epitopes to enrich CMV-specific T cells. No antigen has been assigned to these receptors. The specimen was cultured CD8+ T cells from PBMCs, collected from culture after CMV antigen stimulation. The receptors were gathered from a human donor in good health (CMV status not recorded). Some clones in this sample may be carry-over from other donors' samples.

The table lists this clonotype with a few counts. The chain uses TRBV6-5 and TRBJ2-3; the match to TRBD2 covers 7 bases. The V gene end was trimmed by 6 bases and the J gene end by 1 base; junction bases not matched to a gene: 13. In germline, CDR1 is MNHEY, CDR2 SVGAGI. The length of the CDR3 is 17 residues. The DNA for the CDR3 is TGTGCCAGCAGATGGCGGGTGTACAGCGGGGGCACAGATACGCAGTATTTT. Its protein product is CASRWRVYSGGTDTQYF.

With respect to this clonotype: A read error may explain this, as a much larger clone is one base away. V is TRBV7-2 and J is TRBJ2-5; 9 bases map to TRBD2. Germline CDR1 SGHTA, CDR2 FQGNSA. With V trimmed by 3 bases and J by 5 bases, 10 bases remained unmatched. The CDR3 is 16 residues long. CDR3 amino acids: CTSSFPREGGPETQYF. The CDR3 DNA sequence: TGTACCAGCAGCTTCCCGCGGGAGGGAGGGCCGGAGACCCAGTACTTC.

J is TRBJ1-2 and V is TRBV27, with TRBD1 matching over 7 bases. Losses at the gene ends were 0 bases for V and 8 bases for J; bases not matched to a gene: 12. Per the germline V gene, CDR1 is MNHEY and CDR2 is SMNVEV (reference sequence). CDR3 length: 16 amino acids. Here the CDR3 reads CASSLSRSAGGEGYTF. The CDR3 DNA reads TGTGCCAGCAGTTTATCGCGTAGCGCAGGGGGGGAAGGCTACACCTTC.

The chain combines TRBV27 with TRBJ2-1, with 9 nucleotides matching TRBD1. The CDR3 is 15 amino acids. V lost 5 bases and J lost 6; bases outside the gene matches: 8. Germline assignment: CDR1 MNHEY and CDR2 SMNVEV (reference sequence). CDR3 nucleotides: TGTGCCAGCAGTAAACCGGGACAGGGCACCAATGAGCAGTTCTTC. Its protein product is CASSKPGQGTNEQFF.

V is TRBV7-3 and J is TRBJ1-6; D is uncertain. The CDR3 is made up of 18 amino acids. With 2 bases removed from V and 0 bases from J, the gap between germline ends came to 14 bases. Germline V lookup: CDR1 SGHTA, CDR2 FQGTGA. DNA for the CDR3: TGTGCCAGCAGCTTACCGGTTGGCGGGAGCTCCTATAATTCACCCCTCCACTTT. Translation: CASSLPVGGSSYNSPLHF. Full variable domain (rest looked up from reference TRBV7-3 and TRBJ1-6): GAGVSQTPSNKVTEKGKYVELRCDPISGHTALYWYRQSLGQGPEFLIYFQGTGAADDSGLPNDRFFAVRPEGSVSTLKIQRTERGDSAVYLCASSLPVGGSSYNSPLHFGNGTRLTVT.

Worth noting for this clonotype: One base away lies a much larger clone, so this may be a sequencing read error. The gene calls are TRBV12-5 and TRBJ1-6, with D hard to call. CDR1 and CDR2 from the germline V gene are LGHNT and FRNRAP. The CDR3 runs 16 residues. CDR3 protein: CTSGLPGPPKQSPLHF. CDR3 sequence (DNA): TGTACTAGTGGTCTACCCGGACCTCCGAAGCAGTCACCCCTCCACTTT.

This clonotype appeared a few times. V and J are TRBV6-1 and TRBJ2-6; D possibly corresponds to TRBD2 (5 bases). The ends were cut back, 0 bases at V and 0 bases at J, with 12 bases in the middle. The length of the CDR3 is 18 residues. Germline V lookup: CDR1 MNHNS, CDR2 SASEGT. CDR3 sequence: CASSEAQRSGSGANVLTF. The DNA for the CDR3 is TGTGCCAGCAGTGAAGCCCAGAGGAGCGGCTCTGGGGCCAACGTCCTGACTTTC.

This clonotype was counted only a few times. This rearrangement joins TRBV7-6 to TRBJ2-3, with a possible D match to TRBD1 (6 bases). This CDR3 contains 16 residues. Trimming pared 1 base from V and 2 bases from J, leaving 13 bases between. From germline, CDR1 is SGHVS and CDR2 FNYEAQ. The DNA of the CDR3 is TGTGCCAGCAGCTTAGAAGGGGGTAGTTTCACAGATACGCAGTATTTT. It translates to CASSLEGGSFTDTQYF.

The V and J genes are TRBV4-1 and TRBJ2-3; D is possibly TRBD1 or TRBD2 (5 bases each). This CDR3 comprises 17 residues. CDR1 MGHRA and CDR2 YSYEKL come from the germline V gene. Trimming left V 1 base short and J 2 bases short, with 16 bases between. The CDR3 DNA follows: TGCGCCAGCAGCCAAGGGTTCATGGGACCACACACAGATACGCAGTATTTT. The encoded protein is CASSQGFMGPHTDTQYF.

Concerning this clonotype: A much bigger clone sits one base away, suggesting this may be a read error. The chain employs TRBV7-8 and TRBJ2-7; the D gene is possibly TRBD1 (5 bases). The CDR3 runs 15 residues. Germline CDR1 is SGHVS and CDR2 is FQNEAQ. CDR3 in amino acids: CVSSFRATASYEQYF. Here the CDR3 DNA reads TGTGTCAGCAGCTTCAGGGCGACAGCCTCCTACGAGCAGTACTTC. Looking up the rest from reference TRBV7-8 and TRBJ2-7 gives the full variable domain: GAGVSQSPRYKVAKRGQDVALRCDPISGHVSLFWYQQALGQGPEFLTYFQNEAQLDKSGLPSDRFFAERPEGSVSTLKIQRTQQEDSAVYLCVSSFRATASYEQYFGPGTRLTVT.

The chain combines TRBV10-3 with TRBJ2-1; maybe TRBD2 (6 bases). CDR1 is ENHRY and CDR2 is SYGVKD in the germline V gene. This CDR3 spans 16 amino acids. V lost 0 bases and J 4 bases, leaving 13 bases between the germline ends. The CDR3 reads CAISESSLAYYNEQFF. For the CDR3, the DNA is TGTGCCATCAGTGAGTCGAGCCTAGCGTATTACAATGAGCAGTTCTTC.

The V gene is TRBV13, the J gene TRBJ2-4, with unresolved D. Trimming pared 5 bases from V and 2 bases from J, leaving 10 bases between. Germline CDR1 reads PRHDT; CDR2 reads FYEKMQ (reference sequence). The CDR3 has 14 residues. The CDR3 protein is CASSGESTKNIQYF. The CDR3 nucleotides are TGTGCCAGCAGCGGAGAGTCAACCAAAAACATTCAGTACTTC.

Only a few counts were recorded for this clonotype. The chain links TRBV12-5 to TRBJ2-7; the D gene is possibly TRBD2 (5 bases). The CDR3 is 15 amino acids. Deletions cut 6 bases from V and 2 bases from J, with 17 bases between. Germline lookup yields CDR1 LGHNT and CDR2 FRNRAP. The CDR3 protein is CASGIAGKLPYEQYF. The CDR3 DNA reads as TGTGCTAGTGGAATTGCGGGTAAGCTTCCCTACGAGCAGTACTTC.

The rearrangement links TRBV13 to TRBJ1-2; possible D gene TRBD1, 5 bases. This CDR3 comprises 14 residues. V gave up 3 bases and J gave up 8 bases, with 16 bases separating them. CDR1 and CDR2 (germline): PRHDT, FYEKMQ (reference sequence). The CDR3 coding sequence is TGTGCCAGCAGCTTCGCAACAGGATTACGCGGCTACACCTTC. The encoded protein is CASSFATGLRGYTF.

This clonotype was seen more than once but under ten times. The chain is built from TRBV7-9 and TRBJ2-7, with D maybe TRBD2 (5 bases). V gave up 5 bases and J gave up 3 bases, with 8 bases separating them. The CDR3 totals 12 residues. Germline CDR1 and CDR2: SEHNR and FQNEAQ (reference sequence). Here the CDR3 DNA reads TGTGCCAGCAGCGTGGGAGTCTACGAGCAGTACGTC. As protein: CASSVGVYEQYV.

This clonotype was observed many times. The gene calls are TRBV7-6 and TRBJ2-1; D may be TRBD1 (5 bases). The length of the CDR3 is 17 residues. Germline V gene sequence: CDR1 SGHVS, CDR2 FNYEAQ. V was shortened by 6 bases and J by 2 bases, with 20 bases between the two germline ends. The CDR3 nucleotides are TGTGCCAGCAGGCCCCTGGCCAGGGCTAACGCCTACAATGAGCAGTTCTTC. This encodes CASRPLARANAYNEQFF.

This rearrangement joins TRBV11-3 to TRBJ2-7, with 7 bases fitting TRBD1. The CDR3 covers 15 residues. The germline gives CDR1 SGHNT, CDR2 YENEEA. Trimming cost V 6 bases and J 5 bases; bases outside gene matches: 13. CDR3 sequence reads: CASSHLLQGIHEQYV. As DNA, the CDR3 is TGTGCCAGCAGTCACCTTTTACAGGGGATACACGAGCAGTACGTC.

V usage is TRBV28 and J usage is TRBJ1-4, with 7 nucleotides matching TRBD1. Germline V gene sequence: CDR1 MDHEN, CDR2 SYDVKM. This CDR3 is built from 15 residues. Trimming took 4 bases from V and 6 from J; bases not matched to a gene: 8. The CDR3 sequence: CASSSYRGSDEKLFF. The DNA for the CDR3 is TGTGCCAGCAGTTCTTACAGGGGTTCGGATGAAAAACTGTTTTTT.

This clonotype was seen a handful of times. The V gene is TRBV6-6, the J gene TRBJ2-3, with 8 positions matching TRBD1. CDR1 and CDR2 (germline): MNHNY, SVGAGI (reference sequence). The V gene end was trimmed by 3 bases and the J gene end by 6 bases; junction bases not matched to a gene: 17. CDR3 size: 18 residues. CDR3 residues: CASSYLNGQGAHVDTQYF. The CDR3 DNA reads TGTGCCAGCAGTTATCTTAACGGGCAGGGGGCGCATGTCGATACGCAGTATTTT.

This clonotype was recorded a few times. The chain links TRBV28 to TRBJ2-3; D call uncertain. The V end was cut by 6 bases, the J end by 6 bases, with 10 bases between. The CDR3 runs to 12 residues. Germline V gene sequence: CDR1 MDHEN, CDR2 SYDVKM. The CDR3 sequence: CASRTRRDTQYF. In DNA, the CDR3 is TGTGCCAGCAGGACTCGTCGTGATACGCAGTATTTT.

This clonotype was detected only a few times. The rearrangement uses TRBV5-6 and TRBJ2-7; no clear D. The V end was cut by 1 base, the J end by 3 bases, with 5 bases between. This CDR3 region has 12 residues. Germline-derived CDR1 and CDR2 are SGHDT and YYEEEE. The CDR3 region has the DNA TGTGCCAGCAGCTTGACCTACTACGAGCAGTACTTC. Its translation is CASSLTYYEQYF.

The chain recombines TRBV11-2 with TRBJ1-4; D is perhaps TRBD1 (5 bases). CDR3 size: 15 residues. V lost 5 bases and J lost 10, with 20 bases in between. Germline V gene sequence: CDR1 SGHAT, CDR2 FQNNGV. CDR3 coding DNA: TGTGCCAGCAGCCCACATTCGAGCGGGGCAGGAAAACTGTTTTTT. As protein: CASSPHSSGAGKLFF.

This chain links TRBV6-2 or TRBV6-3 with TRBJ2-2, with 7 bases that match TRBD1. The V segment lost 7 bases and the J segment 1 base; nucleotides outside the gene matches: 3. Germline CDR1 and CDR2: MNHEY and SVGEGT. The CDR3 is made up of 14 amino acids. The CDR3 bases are TGTGCCAGCAAAGGACAGGAGAACACCGGGGAGCTGTTTTTT. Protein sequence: CASKGQENTGELFF.

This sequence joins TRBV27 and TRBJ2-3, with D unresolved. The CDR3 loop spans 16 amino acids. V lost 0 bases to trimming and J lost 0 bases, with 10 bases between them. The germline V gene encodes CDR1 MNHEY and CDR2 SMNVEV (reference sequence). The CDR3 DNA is TGTGCCAGCAGTTTATCGCGTTCGAAGAGCACAGATACGCAGTATTTT. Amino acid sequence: CASSLSRSKSTDTQYF.

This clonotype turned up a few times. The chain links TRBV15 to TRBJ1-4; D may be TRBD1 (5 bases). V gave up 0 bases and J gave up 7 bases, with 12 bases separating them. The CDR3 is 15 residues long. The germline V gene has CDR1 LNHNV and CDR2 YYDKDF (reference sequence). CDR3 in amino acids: CATSRDPGLSEKLFF. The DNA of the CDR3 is TGTGCCACCAGCAGAGATCCGGGGCTGAGTGAAAAACTGTTTTTT.